This record concerns one TCR beta chain sequence. Trimming left V 6 bases short and J 5 bases short, with 25 bases between. From germline, CDR1 is LNHNV and CDR2 YYDKDF (reference sequence). The CDR3 is 17 residues long. The record originates from a study of Ad26.COV2.S vaccination and SARS-CoV-2 variants. Assay used: immunoSEQ multiplex PCR; TCRdb lists only in-frame clones, some missing. Of fewer than 600,000 clones listed, roughly nine tenths are singletons. Treatment indicated: some 20 received Ad26.COV2.S at low or high dose, single or two shots; 5 received placebo; per-sample allocation not given. The samples were gathered on day 63 after the first injection of vaccine or placebo. Built on an Ad26 vector, the vaccine expressed Wuhan-strain SARS-CoV-2 spike.

Here the sequenced sample was peripheral blood, taken in a trial of Ad26.COV2.S vaccine versus placebo. The receptor was isolated from a person between 18 and 59 years old who received the Ad26.COV2.S COVID-19 vaccine or a placebo. V is TRBV15 and J is TRBJ2-5; D could derive from TRBD1 or TRBD2 (7 bases each). The CDR3 region is CATRDVRARQGGETQYF. The CDR3 nucleotides read TGTGCCACCAGGGATGTCCGGGCGAGACAGGGAGGGGAGACCCAGTACTTC. Looking up the rest from reference TRBV15 and TRBJ2-5 gives the full variable domain: DAMVIQNPRYQVTQFGKPVTLSCSQTLNHNVMYWYQQKSSQAPKLLFHYYDKDFNNEADTPDNFQSRRPNTSFCFLDIRSPGLGDTAMYLCATRDVRARQGGETQYFGPGTRLLVL.